This T cell receptor (beta chain) was recorded in a study of blood T cells in healthy people across ages. The length of the CDR3 is 15 residues. CDR1 and CDR2 from the germline V gene are SGHVS and FNYEAQ. V was cut by 1 base and J by 9 bases, with 16 bases left in between. Of note for this clonotype: No antigen is known for it.

Together with a sample-barcoded 5' primer, a J-beta primer mix was included in a second PCR lasting about 6 to 11 cycles. TCRdb passed the 5' RACE reads through MiXCR, listing each CDR3 protein once. The table shows hundreds of thousands of distinct CDR3 sequences, with 56% occurring only once. Regarding the study as a whole: Older individuals had lower TCR beta diversity per million T cells (the decline was roughly linear).

The J gene is TRBJ2-1, the V gene TRBV7-6; no clear D gene. The sequenced sample consisted of blood. The origin of this receptor is a man in his forties in good health. CDR3 nucleotide sequence: TGTGCCAGCAGCTTAGGTCACTCGACGGGTAGTGAGCAGTTCTTC. Its translation: CASSLGHSTGSEQFF. Variable domain in full (rest from reference TRBV7-6 and TRBJ2-1): GAGVSQSPRYKVTKRGQDVALRCDPISGHVSLYWYRQALGQGPEFLTYFNYEAQQDKSGLPNDRFSAERPEGSISTLTIQRTEQRDSAMYRCASSLGHSTGSEQFFGPGTRLTVL.